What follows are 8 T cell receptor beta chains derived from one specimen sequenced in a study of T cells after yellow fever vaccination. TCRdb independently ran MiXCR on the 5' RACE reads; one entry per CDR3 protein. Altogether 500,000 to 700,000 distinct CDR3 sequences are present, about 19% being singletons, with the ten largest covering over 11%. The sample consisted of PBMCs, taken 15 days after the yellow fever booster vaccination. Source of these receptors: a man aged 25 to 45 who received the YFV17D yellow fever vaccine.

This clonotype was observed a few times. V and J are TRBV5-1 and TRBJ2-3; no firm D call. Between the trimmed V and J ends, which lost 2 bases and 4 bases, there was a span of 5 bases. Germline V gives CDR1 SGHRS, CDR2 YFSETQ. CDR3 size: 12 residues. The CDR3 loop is CASSLTSDTQYF. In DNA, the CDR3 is TGCGCCAGCAGCTTAACCTCAGATACGCAGTATTTT.

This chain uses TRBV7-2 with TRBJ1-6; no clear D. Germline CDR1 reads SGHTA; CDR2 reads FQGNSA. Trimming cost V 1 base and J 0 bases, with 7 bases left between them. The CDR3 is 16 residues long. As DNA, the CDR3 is TGTGCCAGCAGCTTAGAGGCTGGCTCCTATAATTCACCCCTCCACTTT. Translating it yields CASSLEAGSYNSPLHF.

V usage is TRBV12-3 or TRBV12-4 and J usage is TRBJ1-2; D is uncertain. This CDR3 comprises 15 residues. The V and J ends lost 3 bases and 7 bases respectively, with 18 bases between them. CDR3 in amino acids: CASSFSYRESGGYTF. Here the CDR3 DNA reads TGTGCCAGCAGTTTCTCTTATCGGGAGTCTGGTGGCTACACCTTC.

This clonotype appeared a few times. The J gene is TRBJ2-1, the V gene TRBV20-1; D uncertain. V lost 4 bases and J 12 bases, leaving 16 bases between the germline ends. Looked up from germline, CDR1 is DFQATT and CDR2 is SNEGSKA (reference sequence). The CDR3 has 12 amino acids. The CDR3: CSANTVGWRQFF. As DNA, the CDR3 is TGCAGTGCTAACACGGTAGGGTGGAGGCAGTTCTTC.

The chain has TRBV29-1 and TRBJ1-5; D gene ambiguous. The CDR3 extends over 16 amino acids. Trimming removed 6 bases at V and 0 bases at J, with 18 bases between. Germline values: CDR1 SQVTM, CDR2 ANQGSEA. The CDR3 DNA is TGCAGCGTCCCAACGACGCGGAGGTATAGCAATCAGCCCCAGCATTTT. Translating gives CSVPTTRRYSNQPQHF.

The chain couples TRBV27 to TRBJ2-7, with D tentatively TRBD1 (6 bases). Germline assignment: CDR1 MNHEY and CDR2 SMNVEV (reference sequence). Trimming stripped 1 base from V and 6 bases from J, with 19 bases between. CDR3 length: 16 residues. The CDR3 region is CASSLLQGGIGGEQYF. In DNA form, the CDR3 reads TGTGCCAGCAGTTTATTACAGGGCGGTATAGGAGGCGAGCAGTACTTC.

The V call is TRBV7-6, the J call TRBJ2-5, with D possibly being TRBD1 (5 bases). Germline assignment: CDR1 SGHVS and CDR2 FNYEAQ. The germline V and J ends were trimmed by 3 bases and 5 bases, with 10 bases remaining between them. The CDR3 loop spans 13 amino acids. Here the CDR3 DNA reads TGTGCCAGCAGCTTTGGGGCGTCGGAGACCCAGTACTTC. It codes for CASSFGASETQYF.

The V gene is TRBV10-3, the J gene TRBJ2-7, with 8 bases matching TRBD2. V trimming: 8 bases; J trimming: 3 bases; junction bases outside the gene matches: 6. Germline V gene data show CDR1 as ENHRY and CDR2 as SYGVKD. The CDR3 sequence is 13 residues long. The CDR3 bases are TGTGCCATCGGTAGCGGGAAGAACTACGAGCAGTACTTC. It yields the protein CAIGSGKNYEQYF.